This TCR beta chain was found in a study of blood T cell repertoires in COVID-19 (dated by TCRdb to about 2020). In the study overall: The collaborator samples originated in the United States, Italy and Spain and spanned the acute and convalescent phases of COVID-19. HLA class I and class II types, where available, came from metadata supplied by the sample provider rather than from assay-based typing. A freely available public database, intended as a resource for researchers studying the immune response to SARS-CoV-2, is where the repertoires were released. Nearly every sample came with metadata listing a de-identified subject ID, COVID-19 status, age in years and sex. Samples were obtained from the ongoing ImmuneRACE study (first 160 participants) and from 1,000 to 1,500 subjects provided by 6 global collaborators. The dataset comprised deeply sampled blood TCRbeta repertoires from subjects exposed to, actively infected with, or recovered from COVID-19. The prospective study material was composed of cDNA or gDNA derived from T cells, B-cell-depleted T cells, or PBMCs.

TCRbeta CDR3 regions were amplified from genomic DNA using the immunoSEQ Assay, a bias-controlled multiplex PCR. In the source study's methods: The number of nucleated cells in each sample was estimated by amplification of reference gene primers within the assay. To quantify the absolute abundance of each unique TCRbeta CDR3 rearrangement, sequence reads were collapsed and filtered. For each sample, productive Simpson clonality was calculated as the square root of Simpson's diversity index across productive rearrangements. In TCRdb, the immuneACCESS table is reduced to in-frame sequences with V and J assigned. These tables do not hold every clone; where another copy was compared, an unresolved V gene accounts for under half, and the others remain unexplained. That table supplies the V and J calls and clone size; D and trimming were determined from the DNA. This sample has some 310,000 clones in its table, and more than 75% of those were observed once. 1% of the sample belongs to the ten largest clones.

Broader findings and caveats from the paper: The quantity of clinical and demographic metadata differed by source and by participant and was supplied without curation.

This clone was counted a single time. It lacks a known antigen. Qualities for individual bases were not recorded, and no much larger clone is one base off. Other DNA variants within this sample encode the same CDR3. The CDR3 sequence holds 16 residues, the cysteine and phenylalanine included. The entry retains the CDR3 DNA only, 48 bases that are in frame from base 1. For CDR1 and CDR2, the germline V gene (reference sequence) lists MNHNY and SVGAGI. From V the trimming removes 2 bases and from J it removes 4 bases, while the gene matches leave 6 bases of the junction unaccounted for. Collaborating institutions collected whole blood in K2EDTA tubes following their own protocols. Collaborator samples were shipped for TCRbeta analysis as frozen whole blood, isolated PBMCs, or DNA extracted from either sample type.

Sequenced: peripheral blood. This receptor chain uses TRBV6-6 and TRBJ2-5; a stretch of 11 junction bases matches TRBD2. This receptor was obtained from a man between 45 and 60 years old with active or convalescent COVID-19. CDR3 sequence: CASSYAVAGGGETQYF. Read as DNA, the sequence is TGTGCCAGCAGTTACGCTGTAGCGGGAGGGGGAGAGACCCAGTACTTC.